This T cell receptor (beta chain) comes out of a study of blood T cell repertoires in COVID-19. Overall study: The analysed material was cDNA or gDNA that came from T cells, B-cell-depleted T cells, or PBMCs.

Per the study methods: Amplification of reference gene primers was used by the study to estimate nucleated cell counts. Libraries were prepared by immunoSEQ multiplex PCR; TCRdb keeps only in-frame clonotypes and omits some of them. Clone size and the V and J calls come from that table; the DNA yielded D and trimming. The sample records approximately 89,000 clones, 78% being singletons. The sample was peripheral blood. The clonotype originates from a man between 65 and 79 years old with COVID-19, enrolled during active disease.

The CDR3 spells CAISQAGRRSGNTIYF. The CDR3 bases are TGTGCCATCAGTCAGGCAGGGCGACGCTCTGGAAACACCATATATTTT. The rearrangement joins TRBV10-3 to TRBJ1-3; TRBD1 might be the D (5 bases). There are 16 residues in the CDR3. Germline values: CDR1 ENHRY, CDR2 SYGVKD. Deletions cut 5 bases from V and 0 bases from J, with 14 bases between.